One sample yielded the 14 T cell receptor beta chains listed below, sequenced in a study of OX40 agonist ivuxolimab in advanced cancers. Sequenced by immunoSEQ multiplex PCR; TCRdb stores in-frame clones only, minus some. The data hold 34,000 or so clones, with about 76% observed a single time. This specimen was CD4+ or CD8+ T cells sorted from blood, taken in a trial of the OX40 agonist ivuxolimab. The source is an adult with an advanced solid tumor such as melanoma, head and neck, liver or kidney cancer.

The chain joins TRBV25-1 to TRBJ1-2, with TRBD1 matching 11 bases. CDR1 is MGHDK and CDR2 is SYGVNS in the germline V gene. This CDR3 contains 14 residues. V dropped 2 bases and J dropped 8; count of bases not matched to a gene: 4. CDR3 nucleotide sequence: TGTGCCAGCAGTGAACGGACAGGGGGCGGAGGCTACACCTTC. Protein: CASSERTGGGGYTF.

The chain couples TRBV7-2 to TRBJ1-3; D remains ambiguous. Germline CDR1 is SGHTA and CDR2 is FQGNSA. V was shortened by 4 bases and J by 0 bases, with 10 bases between the two germline ends. There are 15 residues in the CDR3. This chain's CDR3 is CASSSETFSGNTIYF. The CDR3 coding sequence is TGTGCCAGCAGCTCAGAAACCTTCTCTGGAAACACCATATATTTT.

This chain connects TRBV19 to TRBJ2-1; 10 bases are a match to TRBD2. The CDR3 consists of 13 residues. V dropped 6 bases and J dropped 8; count of bases not matched to a gene: 4. Germline V gene lookup returns CDR1 LNHDA and CDR2 SQIVND (reference sequence). CDR3 bases: TGTGCCAGTAGCAAGCGGGAGGGCGATGAGCAGTTCTTC. This encodes CASSKREGDEQFF. Variable domain in full (rest from reference TRBV19 and TRBJ2-1): DGGITQSPKYLFRKEGQNVTLSCEQNLNHDAMYWYRQDPGQGLRLIYYSQIVNDFQKGDIAEGYSVSREKKESFPLTVTSAQKNPTAFYLCASSKREGDEQFFGPGTRLTVL.

V usage is TRBV6-5 and J usage is TRBJ1-5, with D unresolved. This CDR3 has 15 amino acids. Per the germline V gene, CDR1 is MNHEY and CDR2 is SVGAGI. The V end was cut by 7 bases, the J end by 0 bases, with 13 bases between. CDR3 in amino acids: CASTRAADSNQPQHF. In nucleotides, the CDR3 is TGTGCCAGCACCCGCGCGGCAGATAGCAATCAGCCCCAGCATTTT.

The chain links TRBV4-1 to TRBJ2-3, with D unresolved. V was shortened by 1 base and J by 10 bases, with 12 bases between the two germline ends. CDR1 is MGHRA and CDR2 is YSYEKL in the germline V gene. This CDR3 spans 13 amino acids. In DNA form, the CDR3 reads TGCGCCAGCAGCCAAGCCGCTCAACCCTCGCAGTATTTT. This sequence encodes CASSQAAQPSQYF.

Remarks on this clone: Other DNA sequences in this specimen translate into the identical CDR3. The chain couples TRBV5-4 to TRBJ2-1; D gene unclear. Germline CDR1 and CDR2: SGHNT and YYREEE (reference sequence). This CDR3 has 15 amino acids. V lost 4 bases and J 0 bases, leaving 11 bases between the germline ends. In DNA, the CDR3 is TGTGCCAGCAGCCTCCAGACGGGCTCCTACAATGAGCAGTTCTTC. Translated: CASSLQTGSYNEQFF.

The chain recombines TRBV28 with TRBJ1-2; 8 nucleotides match TRBD1. Germline V gene data show CDR1 as MDHEN and CDR2 as SYDVKM. The CDR3 is 14 amino acids. V shed 5 bases, J shed 6 bases, and the junction held 8 bases outside the gene matches. Written as DNA, the CDR3 is TGTGCCAGCAGTCCCCGGGGACAGGCGGATGGCTACACCTTC. Translated: CASSPRGQADGYTF.

This chain connects TRBV7-9 to TRBJ2-5; D call uncertain. CDR1 and CDR2 (germline): SEHNR, FQNEAQ (reference sequence). V was cut by 4 bases and J by 5 bases, with 8 bases left in between. The CDR3 runs 12 residues. The CDR3 spells CASSYRAETQYF. For the CDR3, the DNA is TGTGCCAGCAGCTATAGAGCGGAGACCCAGTACTTC. Looking up the rest from reference TRBV7-9 and TRBJ2-5 gives the full variable domain: DTGVSQNPRHKITKRGQNVTFRCDPISEHNRLYWYRQTLGQGPEFLTYFQNEAQLEKSRLLSDRFSAERPKGSFSTLEIQRTEQGDSAMYLCASSYRAETQYFGPGTRLLVL.

The genes are TRBV4-3 and TRBJ2-5; no reliable D call. This CDR3 spans 15 amino acids. CDR1 and CDR2 (germline): LGHNA, YSLEER. The V and J ends lost 1 base and 2 bases respectively, with 11 bases between them. The CDR3, as DNA: TGCGCCAGCAGCCAAGTGGGCTACTCGCAAGAGACCCAGTACTTC. Translating gives CASSQVGYSQETQYF.

This clone was seen just once. The chain carries TRBV29-1 and TRBJ2-3; D possibly corresponds to TRBD1 (6 bases). The CDR3 covers 15 residues. CDR1 is SQVTM and CDR2 is ANQGSEA in the germline V gene. Trimming took 4 bases from V and 3 from J, leaving 17 bases between them. In DNA form, the CDR3 reads TGCAGCGTTGCCGGCGGCCGAAGGGGGACAGATACGCAGTATTTT. It translates to CSVAGGRRGTDTQYF.

CDR3 amino acids: CASSFSGTNTEAFF. CDR3 DNA sequence: TGTGCCAGCAGCTTTTCCGGAACGAACACTGAAGCTTTCTTT. This chain links TRBV7-2 with TRBJ1-1; D not certain. Trimming shortened V by 3 bases and J by 1 base, and 9 bases separated the two germline ends. The CDR3 sequence is 14 residues long. From germline, CDR1 is SGHTA and CDR2 FQGNSA.

This clone was seen once. The rearrangement joins TRBV7-2 to TRBJ1-5, with D tentatively TRBD1 (5 bases). The CDR3 extends over 14 amino acids. Germline lookup yields CDR1 SGHTA and CDR2 FQGNSA. V lost 5 bases, J lost 8 bases, and 16 bases lay in between. Written as DNA, the CDR3 is TGTGCCAGCAGCCCCTCCACAGGAGTCGAGCCCCAGCATTTT. Translation gives CASSPSTGVEPQHF.

V usage is TRBV11-3 and J usage is TRBJ2-5; D call uncertain. The CDR3 covers 13 residues. Between the trimmed V and J ends, which lost 1 base and 4 bases, there was a span of 7 bases. CDR1 is SGHNT and CDR2 is YENEEA in the germline V gene. CDR3 in DNA: TGTGCCAGCAGCTTAGGGTTCGGAGAGACCCAGTACTTC. Residues: CASSLGFGETQYF. The full variable domain, in which reference TRBV11-3 and TRBJ2-5 provide the parts outside the CDR3, is EAGVVQSPRYKIIEKKQPVAFWCNPISGHNTLYWYLQNLGQGPELLIRYENEEAVDDSQLPKDRFSAERLKGVDSTLKIQPAELGDSAVYLCASSLGFGETQYFGPGTRLLVL.

This rearrangement joins TRBV7-2 to TRBJ2-7; D perhaps matches TRBD2 (5 bases). The CDR3 consists of 14 residues. Germline CDR1 SGHTA, CDR2 FQGNSA. V lost 1 base, J lost 1 base, and 8 bases lay in between. The CDR3 loop reads CASSLGRGSYEQYF. CDR3 coding DNA: TGTGCCAGCAGCTTAGGTCGGGGATCCTACGAGCAGTACTTC.